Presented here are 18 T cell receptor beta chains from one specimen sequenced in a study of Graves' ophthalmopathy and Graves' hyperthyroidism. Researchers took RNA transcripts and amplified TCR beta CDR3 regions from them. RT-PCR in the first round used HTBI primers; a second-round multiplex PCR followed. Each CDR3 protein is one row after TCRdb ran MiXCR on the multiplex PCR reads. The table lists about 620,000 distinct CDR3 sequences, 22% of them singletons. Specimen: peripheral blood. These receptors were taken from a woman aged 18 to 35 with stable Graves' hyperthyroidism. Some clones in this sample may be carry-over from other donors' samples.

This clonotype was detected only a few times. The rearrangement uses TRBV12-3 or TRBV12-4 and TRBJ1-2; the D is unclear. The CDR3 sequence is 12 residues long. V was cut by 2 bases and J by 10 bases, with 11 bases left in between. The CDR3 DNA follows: TGTGCCAGCAGTTTAAGTCAGTCCGCCTACACCTTC. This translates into CASSLSQSAYTF.

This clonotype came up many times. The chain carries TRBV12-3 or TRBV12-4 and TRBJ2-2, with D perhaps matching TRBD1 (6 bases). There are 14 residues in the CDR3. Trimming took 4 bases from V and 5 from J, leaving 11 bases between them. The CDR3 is CASSYGQSTGELFF. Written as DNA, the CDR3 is TGTGCCAGCAGTTACGGACAGTCTACCGGGGAGCTGTTTTTT.

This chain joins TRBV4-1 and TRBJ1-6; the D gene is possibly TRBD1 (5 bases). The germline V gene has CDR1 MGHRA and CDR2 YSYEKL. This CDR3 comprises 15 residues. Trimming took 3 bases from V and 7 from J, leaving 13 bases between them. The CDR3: CASSHSRQLNSPLHF. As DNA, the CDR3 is TGCGCCAGCAGCCACAGTAGACAGCTAAATTCACCCCTCCACTTT.

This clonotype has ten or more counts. The CDR3 region is CASSIRPPRDRGLYGYTF. Here the CDR3 DNA reads TGTGCCAGTAGTATAAGGCCCCCGCGGGACAGGGGACTCTATGGCTACACCTTC. The chain has TRBV19 and TRBJ1-2, with 10 bases lining up with TRBD1. Losses at the gene ends were 2 bases for V and 4 bases for J; bases not matched to a gene: 13. This CDR3 has 18 residues. Germline CDR1 reads LNHDA; CDR2 reads SQIVND (reference sequence).

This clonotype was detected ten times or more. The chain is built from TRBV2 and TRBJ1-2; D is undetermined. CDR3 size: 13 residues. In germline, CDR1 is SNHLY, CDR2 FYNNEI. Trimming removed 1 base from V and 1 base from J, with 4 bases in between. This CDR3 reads CASSEDINYGYTF. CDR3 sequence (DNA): TGTGCCAGCAGTGAAGACATTAACTATGGCTACACCTTC.

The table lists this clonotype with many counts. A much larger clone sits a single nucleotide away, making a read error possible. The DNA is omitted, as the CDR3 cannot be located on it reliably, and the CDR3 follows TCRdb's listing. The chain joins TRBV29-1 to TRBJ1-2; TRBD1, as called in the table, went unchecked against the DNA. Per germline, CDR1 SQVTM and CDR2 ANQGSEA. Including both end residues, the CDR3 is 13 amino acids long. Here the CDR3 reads CSVRSQVPYGCTF.

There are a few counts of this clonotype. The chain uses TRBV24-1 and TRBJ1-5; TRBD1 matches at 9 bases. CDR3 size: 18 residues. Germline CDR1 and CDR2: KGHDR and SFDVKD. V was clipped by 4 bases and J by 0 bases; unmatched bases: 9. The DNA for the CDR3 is TGTGCCACCAGTGAGCGGCCCGGGACAGGGTATAGCAATCAGCCCCAGCATTTT. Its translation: CATSERPGTGYSNQPQHF.

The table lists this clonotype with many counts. CDR3 region: CASSLEDTEAFF. The CDR3 bases are TGTGCCAGCAGCTTGGAGGACACTGAAGCTTTCTTT. The chain carries TRBV12-3 or TRBV12-4 and TRBJ1-1; D is ambiguous. V was pared by 6 bases and J by 3 bases, with 8 bases between. This CDR3 spans 12 amino acids.

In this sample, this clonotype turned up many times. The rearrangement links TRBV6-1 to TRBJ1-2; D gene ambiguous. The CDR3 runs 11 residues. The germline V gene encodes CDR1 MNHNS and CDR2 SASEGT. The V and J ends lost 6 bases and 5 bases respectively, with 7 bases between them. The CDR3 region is CASSAWYGYTF. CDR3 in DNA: TGTGCCAGCAGCGCTTGGTATGGCTACACCTTC.

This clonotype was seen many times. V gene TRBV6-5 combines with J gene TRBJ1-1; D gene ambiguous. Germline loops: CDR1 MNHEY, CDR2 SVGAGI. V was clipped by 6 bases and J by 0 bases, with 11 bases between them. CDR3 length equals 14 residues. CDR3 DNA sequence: TGTGCCAGCAGCTCAGCCCAAATGAACACTGAAGCTTTCTTT. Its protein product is CASSSAQMNTEAFF.

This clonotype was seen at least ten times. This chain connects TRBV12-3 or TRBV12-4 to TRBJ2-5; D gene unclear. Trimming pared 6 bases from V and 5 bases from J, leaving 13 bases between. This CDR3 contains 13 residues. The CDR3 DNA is TGTGCCAGCAGCGGGCTGGGTGGGGAGACCCAGTACTTC. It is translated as CASSGLGGETQYF.

The CDR3 region has the DNA TGTGCCACCAGCACGGAGCAAGGAGCTTTCTTT. It translates to CATSTEQGAFF. The J gene is TRBJ1-1, the V gene TRBV15; D remains unclear. Looked up from germline, CDR1 is LNHNV and CDR2 is YYDKDF (reference sequence). The CDR3 sequence is 11 residues long. The V gene lost 4 bases and the J gene lost 10 bases, with 10 bases spanning the gap.

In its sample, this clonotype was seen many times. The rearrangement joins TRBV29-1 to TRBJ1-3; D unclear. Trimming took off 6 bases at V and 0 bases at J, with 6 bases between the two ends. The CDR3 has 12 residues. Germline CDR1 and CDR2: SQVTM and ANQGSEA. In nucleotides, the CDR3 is TGCAGCGTGGGAGGCTCTGGAAACACCATATATTTT. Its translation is CSVGGSGNTIYF.

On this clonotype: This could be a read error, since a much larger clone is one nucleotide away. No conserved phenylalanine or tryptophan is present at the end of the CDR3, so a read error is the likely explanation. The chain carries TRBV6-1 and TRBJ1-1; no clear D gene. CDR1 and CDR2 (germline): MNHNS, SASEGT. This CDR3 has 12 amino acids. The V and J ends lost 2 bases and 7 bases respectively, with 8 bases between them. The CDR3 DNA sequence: TGTGCCAGCAGTGAACTCTTGAATGAAGCTTTCTTG. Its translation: CASSELLNEAFL.

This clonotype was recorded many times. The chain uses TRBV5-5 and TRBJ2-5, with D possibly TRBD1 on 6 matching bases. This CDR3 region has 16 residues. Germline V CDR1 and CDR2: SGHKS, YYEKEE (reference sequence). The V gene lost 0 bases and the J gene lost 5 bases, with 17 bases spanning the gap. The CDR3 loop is CASSLVVSGARETQYF. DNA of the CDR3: TGTGCCAGCAGCTTGGTCGTATCAGGGGCGAGGGAGACCCAGTACTTC.

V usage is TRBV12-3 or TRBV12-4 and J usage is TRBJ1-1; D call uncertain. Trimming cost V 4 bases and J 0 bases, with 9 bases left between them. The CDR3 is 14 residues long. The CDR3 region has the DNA TGTGCCAGCAGTTCTCCCACACTGAACACTGAAGCTTTCTTT. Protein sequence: CASSSPTLNTEAFF.

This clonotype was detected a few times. The CDR3 loop is CASSWWGVRKNTGELFF. The DNA for the CDR3 is TGTGCCAGCAGTTGGTGGGGAGTGAGGAAGAACACCGGGGAGCTGTTTTTT. The rearrangement links TRBV28 to TRBJ2-2; D might be TRBD2 (5 bases). This CDR3 comprises 17 residues. The V end lost 4 bases, the J end lost 1 base, and 16 bases lay between the germline ends. From germline, CDR1 is MDHEN and CDR2 SYDVKM.

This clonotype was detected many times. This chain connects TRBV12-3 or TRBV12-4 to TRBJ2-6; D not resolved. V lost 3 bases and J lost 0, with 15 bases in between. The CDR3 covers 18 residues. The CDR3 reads CASSLSYSPISGANVLTF. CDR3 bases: TGTGCCAGCAGTTTGAGTTACAGTCCCATCTCTGGGGCCAACGTCCTGACTTTC.